Listed here are 10 T cell receptor beta chains from one sample, sequenced in a study of blood T cell repertoires in COVID-19. Clones were sequenced by immunoSEQ multiplex PCR, and TCRdb holds only the in-frame ones, with some missing. The sample lists about 310,000 clones; around 85% were seen once. Sequencing was performed on PBMCs or T cells enriched from blood (not recorded which). These TCRs come from a man younger than 45 who had recovered from COVID-19.

In this sample, this clone turned up once. The rearrangement uses TRBV20-1 and TRBJ2-7; 9 bases fit TRBD1. This CDR3 is 14 amino acids long. Germline CDR1 reads DFQATT; CDR2 reads SNEGSKA (reference sequence). Losses at the gene ends were 3 bases for V and 3 bases for J; bases not matched to a gene: 6. CDR3 bases: TGCAGTGCTAGTGGACAGGGGAACCTCTACGAGCAGTACTTC. Its protein is CSASGQGNLYEQYF.

This clone was seen once. This rearrangement joins TRBV11-2 to TRBJ2-1; D is possibly TRBD1 (6 bases). Germline values: CDR1 SGHAT, CDR2 FQNNGV. The CDR3 runs 13 residues. V was shortened by 4 bases and J by 13 bases, with 17 bases between the two germline ends. The CDR3: CASSSTDRFEQFF. The CDR3 coding sequence is TGTGCCAGCAGCTCCACCGACAGGTTCGAACAGTTCTTC.

V gene TRBV5-4 combines with J gene TRBJ1-6; 7 bases are a match to TRBD1. Germline CDR1 and CDR2: SGHNT and YYREEE (reference sequence). V lost 1 base and J lost 6; bases outside the gene matches: 4. This CDR3 is 15 amino acids long. The CDR3 coding sequence is TGTGCCAGCAGCTTGCAGGGGGGATCTAATTCACCCCTCCACTTT. It yields the protein CASSLQGGSNSPLHF. Complete variable domain (other parts from reference TRBV5-4 and TRBJ1-6): ETGVTQSPTHLIKTRGQQVTLRCSSQSGHNTVSWYQQALGQGPQFIFQYYREEENGRGNFPPRFSGLQFPNYSSELNVNALELDDSALYLCASSLQGGSNSPLHFGNGTRLTVT.

For the CDR3, the DNA is TGTGCCAGCAGCTCTAGCGGGGGGCACTCAGATACGCAGTATTTT. Encoded protein: CASSSSGGHSDTQYF. The J gene is TRBJ2-3, the V gene TRBV7-3; 11 nucleotides line up with TRBD2. The CDR3 totals 15 residues. From germline, CDR1 is SGHTA and CDR2 FQGTGA. With 4 bases clipped from V and 4 bases from J, the junction kept 4 bases outside the gene matches.

Regarding this clone: Within the sample, other DNA sequences also encode this same CDR3. CDR3 sequence reads: CASSIRGNTGELFF. The CDR3 DNA reads as TGTGCCAGTAGTATTCGGGGGAACACCGGGGAGCTGTTTTTT. The rearrangement joins TRBV19 to TRBJ2-2, with a tentative D call TRBD2 (5 bases). The CDR3 is made up of 14 amino acids. The V gene lost 3 bases and the J gene lost 1 base, with 6 bases spanning the gap. From germline, CDR1 is LNHDA and CDR2 SQIVND (reference sequence).

This clone has just one count. The chain employs TRBV6-4 and TRBJ2-2; D gene ambiguous. V lost 4 bases and J lost 2, with 8 bases in between. The germline V gene encodes CDR1 MRHNA and CDR2 SNTAGT. The CDR3 runs to 14 residues. The CDR3 bases are TGTGCCAGCAGTGCATCCTACAACACCGGGGAGCTGTTTTTT. This translates into CASSASYNTGELFF.

The chain has TRBV7-3 and TRBJ2-1; no definite D call. The V gene lost 2 bases and the J gene lost 5 bases, with 10 bases spanning the gap. Germline V CDR1 and CDR2: SGHTA, FQGTGA. The CDR3 runs to 14 residues. CDR3 in amino acids: CASSLSSTNNEQFF. The CDR3 coding sequence is TGTGCCAGCAGCTTATCCAGTACAAACAATGAGCAGTTCTTC.

A remark on this clone: This same CDR3 is encoded by further DNA sequences in the sample. In DNA form, the CDR3 reads TGTGCCAGCAGCCAAGCTCTAAGAAATGAGCAGTTCTTC. It is translated as CASSQALRNEQFF. The V and J genes are TRBV3-1 (or the pseudogene TRBV3-2) and TRBJ2-1; D is uncertain. Germline values: CDR1 LGHDT, CDR2 YNNKEL (reference sequence). The length of the CDR3 is 13 residues. V was clipped by 1 base and J by 7 bases, with 8 bases between them.

The chain uses TRBV5-1 and TRBJ2-5; 8 bases match TRBD1. There are 18 residues in the CDR3. V lost 2 bases, J lost 0 bases, and 12 bases stayed unmatched. The V gene's germline CDR1 is SGHRS and CDR2 YFSETQ. DNA of the CDR3: TGCGCCAGCAGCTTAATGGGACAGGAGCCCCGGTACCAAGAGACCCAGTACTTC. Its translation: CASSLMGQEPRYQETQYF.

In its sample, this clone was seen a few times. The V call is TRBV28, the J call TRBJ1-3, with D unclear. Trimming took 6 bases from V and 2 from J, leaving 14 bases between them. There are 15 residues in the CDR3. Germline CDR1 reads MDHEN; CDR2 reads SYDVKM. The CDR3 DNA sequence: TGTGCCAGCAGCTCCCTGGGTACAGCTGGAAACACCATATATTTT. It is translated as CASSSLGTAGNTIYF. The full variable domain, in which reference TRBV28 and TRBJ1-3 provide the parts outside the CDR3, is DVKVTQSSRYLVKRTGEKVFLECVQDMDHENMFWYRQDPGLGLRLIYFSYDVKMKEKGDIPEGYSVSREKKERFSLILESASTNQTSMYLCASSSLGTAGNTIYFGEGSWLTVV.